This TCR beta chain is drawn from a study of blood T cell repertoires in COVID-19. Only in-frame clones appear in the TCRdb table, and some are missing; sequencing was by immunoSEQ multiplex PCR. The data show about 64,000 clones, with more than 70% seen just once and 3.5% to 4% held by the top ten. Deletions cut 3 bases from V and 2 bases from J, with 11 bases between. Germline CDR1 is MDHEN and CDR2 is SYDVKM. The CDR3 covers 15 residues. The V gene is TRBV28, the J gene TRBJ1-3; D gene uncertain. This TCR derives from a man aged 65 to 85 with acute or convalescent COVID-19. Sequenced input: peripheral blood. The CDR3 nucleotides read TGTGCCAGCAGTTTGAGAGCTGTGACTGGAAACACCATATATTTT. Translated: CASSLRAVTGNTIYF.